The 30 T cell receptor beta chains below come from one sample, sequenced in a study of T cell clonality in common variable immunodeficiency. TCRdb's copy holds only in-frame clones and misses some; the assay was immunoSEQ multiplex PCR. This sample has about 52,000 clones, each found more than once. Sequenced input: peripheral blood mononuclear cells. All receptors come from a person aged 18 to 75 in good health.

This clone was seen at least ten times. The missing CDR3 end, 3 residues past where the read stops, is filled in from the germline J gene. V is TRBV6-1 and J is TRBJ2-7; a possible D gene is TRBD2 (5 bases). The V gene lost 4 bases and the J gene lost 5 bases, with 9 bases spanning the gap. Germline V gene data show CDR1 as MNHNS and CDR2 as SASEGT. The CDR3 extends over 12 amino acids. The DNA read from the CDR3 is TGTGCCAGCAGTGGTACTAGTAACGAG. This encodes CASSGTSNE. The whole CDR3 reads CASSGTSNEQYF.

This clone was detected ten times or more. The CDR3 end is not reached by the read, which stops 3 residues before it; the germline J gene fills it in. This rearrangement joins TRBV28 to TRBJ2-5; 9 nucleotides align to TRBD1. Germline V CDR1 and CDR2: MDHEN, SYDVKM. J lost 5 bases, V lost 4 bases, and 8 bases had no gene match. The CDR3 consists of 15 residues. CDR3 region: CASSSPGQGVETQYF. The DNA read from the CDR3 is TGTGCCAGCAGTTCACCGGGACAGGGCGTCGAGACC.

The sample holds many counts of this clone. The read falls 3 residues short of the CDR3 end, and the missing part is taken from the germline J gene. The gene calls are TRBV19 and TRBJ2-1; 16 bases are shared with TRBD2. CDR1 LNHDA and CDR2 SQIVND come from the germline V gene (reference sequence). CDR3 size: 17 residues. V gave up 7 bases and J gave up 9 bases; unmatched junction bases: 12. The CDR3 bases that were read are TGTGCCAGTATTGAGTCCGGGACTAGCGGGAGGGGGGCTGAG. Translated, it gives CASIESGTSGRGAE. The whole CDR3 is CASIESGTSGRGAEQFF.

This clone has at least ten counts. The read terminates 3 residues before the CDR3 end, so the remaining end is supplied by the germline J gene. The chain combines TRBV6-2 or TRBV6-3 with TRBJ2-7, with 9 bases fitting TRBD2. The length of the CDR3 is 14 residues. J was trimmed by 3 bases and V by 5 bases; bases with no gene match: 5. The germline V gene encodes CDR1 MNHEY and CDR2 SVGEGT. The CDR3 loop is CASSASGAGYEQYF. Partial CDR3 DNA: TGTGCCAGCAGTGCTAGCGGGGCGGGCTACGAG.

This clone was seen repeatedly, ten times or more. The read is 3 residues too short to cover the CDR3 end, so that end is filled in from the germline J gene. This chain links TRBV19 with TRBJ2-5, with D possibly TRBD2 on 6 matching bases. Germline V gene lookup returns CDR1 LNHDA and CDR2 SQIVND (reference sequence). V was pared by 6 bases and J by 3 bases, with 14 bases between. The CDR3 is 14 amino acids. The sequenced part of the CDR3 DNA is TGTGCCAGTAGCCCTCGGGGAGGCGAAGAGACC. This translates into CASSPRGGEET. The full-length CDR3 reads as CASSPRGGEETQYF.

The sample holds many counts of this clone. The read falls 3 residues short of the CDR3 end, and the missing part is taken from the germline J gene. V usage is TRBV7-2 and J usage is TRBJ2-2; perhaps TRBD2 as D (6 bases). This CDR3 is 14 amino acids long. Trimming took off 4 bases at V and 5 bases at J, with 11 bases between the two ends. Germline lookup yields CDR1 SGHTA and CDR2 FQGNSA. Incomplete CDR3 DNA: TGTGCCAGCAGCTCAACGGGGGATACCGGGGAG. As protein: CASSSTGDTGE. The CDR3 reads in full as CASSSTGDTGELFF.

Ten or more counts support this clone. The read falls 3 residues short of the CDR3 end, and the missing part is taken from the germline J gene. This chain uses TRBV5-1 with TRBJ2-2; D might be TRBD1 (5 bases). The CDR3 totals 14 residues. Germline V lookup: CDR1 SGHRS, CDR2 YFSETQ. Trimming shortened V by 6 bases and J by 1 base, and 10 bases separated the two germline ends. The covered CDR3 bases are TGCGCCAGCAACCCCAGGGAGAACACCGGGGAG. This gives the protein CASNPRENTGE. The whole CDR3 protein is CASNPRENTGELFF.

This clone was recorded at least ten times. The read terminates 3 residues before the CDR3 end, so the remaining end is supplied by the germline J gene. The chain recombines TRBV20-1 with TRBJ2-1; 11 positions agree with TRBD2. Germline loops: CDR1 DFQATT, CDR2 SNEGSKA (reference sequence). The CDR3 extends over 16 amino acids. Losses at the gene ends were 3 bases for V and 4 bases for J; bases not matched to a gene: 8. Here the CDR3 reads CSASLRASGGYNEQFF. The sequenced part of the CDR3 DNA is TGCAGTGCTAGTCTCAGAGCTAGCGGGGGGTACAATGAG.

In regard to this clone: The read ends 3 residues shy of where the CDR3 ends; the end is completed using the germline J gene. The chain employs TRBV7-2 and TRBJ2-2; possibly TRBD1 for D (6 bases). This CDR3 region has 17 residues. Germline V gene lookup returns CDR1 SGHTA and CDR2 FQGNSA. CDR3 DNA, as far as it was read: TGTGCCAGCAGCTTAGCAGTACAGGGTATTCGGAATTCACCG. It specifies CASSLAVQGIRNSP. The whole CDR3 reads CASSLAVQGIRNSPLFF. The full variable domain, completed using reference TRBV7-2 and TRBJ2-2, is GAGVSQSPSNKVTEKGKDVELRCDPISGHTALYWYRQSLGQGLEFLIYFQGNSAPDKSGLPSDRFSAERTGGSVSTLTIQRTQQEDSAVYLCASSLAVQGIRNSPLFFGEGSRLTVL.

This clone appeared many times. Partial CDR3 DNA: TGCAGTGCTAGGGGGGAGGGGGCTTCAGGC. This codes for CSARGEGASG. The whole CDR3 reads CSARGEGASGYTF. The chain has TRBV20-1 and TRBJ1-2; TRBD1 matches 7 bases. The read ends 3 residues before the CDR3 terminus; that terminus is restored from the germline J gene. Germline loops: CDR1 DFQATT, CDR2 SNEGSKA (reference sequence). The CDR3 extends over 13 amino acids.

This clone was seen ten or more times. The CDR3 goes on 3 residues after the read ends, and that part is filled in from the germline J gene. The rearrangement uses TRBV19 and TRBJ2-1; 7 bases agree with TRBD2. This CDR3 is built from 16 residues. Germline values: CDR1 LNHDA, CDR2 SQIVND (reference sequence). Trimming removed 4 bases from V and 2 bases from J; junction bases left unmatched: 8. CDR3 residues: CASSKAPRGTYNEQFF. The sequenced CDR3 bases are TGTGCCAGTAGTAAGGCCCCGCGGGGGACCTACAATGAG.

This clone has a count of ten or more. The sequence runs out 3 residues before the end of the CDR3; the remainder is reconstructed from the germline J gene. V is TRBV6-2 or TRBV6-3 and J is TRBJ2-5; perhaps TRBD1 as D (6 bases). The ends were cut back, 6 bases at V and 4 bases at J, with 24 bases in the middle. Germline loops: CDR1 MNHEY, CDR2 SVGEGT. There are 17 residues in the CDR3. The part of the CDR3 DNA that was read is TGTGCCAGCAGCCGAGACGCCTTCACAGGGTGGGGAGAGACC. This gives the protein CASSRDAFTGWGET. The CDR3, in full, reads CASSRDAFTGWGETQYF.

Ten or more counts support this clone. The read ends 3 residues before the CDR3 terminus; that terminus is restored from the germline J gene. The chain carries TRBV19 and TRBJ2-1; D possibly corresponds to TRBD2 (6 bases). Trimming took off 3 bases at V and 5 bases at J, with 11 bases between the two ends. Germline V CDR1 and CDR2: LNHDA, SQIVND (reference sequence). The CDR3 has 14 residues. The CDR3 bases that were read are TGTGCCAGTAGTATCGGAGGGGCCGACAATGAG. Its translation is CASSIGGADNE. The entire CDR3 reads CASSIGGADNEQFF.

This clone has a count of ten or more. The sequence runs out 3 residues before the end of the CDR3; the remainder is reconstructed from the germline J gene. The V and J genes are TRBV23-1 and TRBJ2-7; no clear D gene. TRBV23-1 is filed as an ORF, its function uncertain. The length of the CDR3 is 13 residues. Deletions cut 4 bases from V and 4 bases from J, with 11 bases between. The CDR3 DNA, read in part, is TGCGCCAGCAGTCCCGCGATAAATTACGAG. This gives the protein CASSPAINYE. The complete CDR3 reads CASSPAINYEQYF.

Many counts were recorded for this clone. The sequenced CDR3 bases are TGTGCCAGCAGCCAAGTCTTATACTATGGC. Its protein product is CASSQVLYYG. The complete CDR3 sequence is CASSQVLYYGYTF. The chain employs TRBV14 and TRBJ1-2, with D hard to call. Coverage ceases 3 residues before the CDR3 finishes, and the germline J gene fills in the end. Germline lookup yields CDR1 SGHDN and CDR2 FVKESK. The CDR3 runs 13 residues. Trimming cost V 1 base and J 3 bases, with 6 bases left between them.

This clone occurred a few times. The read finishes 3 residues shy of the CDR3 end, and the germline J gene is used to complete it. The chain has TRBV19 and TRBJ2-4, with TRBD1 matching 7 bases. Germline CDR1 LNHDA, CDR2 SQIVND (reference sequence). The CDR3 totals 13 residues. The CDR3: CASSHGQVYGQYF. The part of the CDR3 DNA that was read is TGTGCCAGTAGCCACGGACAGGTTTATGGT. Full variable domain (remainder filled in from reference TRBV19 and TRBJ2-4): DGGITQSPKYLFRKEGQNVTLSCEQNLNHDAMYWYRQDPGQGLRLIYYSQIVNDFQKGDIAEGYSVSREKKESFPLTVTSAQKNPTAFYLCASSHGQVYGQYFGAGTRLSVL.

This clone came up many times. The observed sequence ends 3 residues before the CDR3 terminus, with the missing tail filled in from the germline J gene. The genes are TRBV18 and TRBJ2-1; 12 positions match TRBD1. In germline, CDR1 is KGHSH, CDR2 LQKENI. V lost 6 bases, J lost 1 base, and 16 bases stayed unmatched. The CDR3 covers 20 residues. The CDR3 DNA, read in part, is TGTGCCAGCTCCCGAAGGGGTCCGGGACAGGGGGCAGTGTCCTACAATGAG. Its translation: CASSRRGPGQGAVSYNE. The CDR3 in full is CASSRRGPGQGAVSYNEQFF.

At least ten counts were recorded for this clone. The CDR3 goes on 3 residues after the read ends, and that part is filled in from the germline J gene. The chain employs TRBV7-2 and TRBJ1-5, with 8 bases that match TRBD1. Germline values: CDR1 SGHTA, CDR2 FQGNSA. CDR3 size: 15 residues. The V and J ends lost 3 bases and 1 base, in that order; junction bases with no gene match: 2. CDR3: CASSFDRGSNQPQHF. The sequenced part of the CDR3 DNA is TGTGCCAGCAGCTTTGACAGGGGAAGCAATCAGCCC. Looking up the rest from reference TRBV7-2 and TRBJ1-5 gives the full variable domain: GAGVSQSPSNKVTEKGKDVELRCDPISGHTALYWYRQSLGQGLEFLIYFQGNSAPDKSGLPSDRFSAERTGGSVSTLTIQRTQQEDSAVYLCASSFDRGSNQPQHFGDGTRLSIL.

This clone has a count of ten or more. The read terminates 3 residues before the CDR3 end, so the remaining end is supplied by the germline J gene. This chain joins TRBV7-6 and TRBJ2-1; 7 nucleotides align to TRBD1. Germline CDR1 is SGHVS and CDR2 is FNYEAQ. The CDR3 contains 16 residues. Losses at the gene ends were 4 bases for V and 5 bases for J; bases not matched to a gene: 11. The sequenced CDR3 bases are TGTGCCAGCAGCTCGCCTCTAGGGGGCGCCGACAATGAG. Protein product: CASSSPLGGADNE. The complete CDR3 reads CASSSPLGGADNEQFF.

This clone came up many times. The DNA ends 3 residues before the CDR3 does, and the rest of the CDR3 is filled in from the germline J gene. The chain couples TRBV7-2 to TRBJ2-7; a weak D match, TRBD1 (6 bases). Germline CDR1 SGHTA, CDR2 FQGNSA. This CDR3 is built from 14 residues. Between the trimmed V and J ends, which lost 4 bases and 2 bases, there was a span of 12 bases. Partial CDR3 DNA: TGTGCCAGCAGCTCCAGACAGGCACCCTACGAG. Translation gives CASSSRQAPYE. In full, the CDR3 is CASSSRQAPYEQYF.

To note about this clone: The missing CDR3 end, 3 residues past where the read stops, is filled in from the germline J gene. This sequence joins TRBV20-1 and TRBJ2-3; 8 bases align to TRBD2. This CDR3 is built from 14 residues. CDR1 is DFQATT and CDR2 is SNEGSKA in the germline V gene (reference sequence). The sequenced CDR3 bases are TGCAGTGCTATCTATAGCGGGGACCAAGAGACG. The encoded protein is CSAIYSGDQET. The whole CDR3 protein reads CSAIYSGDQETQYF.

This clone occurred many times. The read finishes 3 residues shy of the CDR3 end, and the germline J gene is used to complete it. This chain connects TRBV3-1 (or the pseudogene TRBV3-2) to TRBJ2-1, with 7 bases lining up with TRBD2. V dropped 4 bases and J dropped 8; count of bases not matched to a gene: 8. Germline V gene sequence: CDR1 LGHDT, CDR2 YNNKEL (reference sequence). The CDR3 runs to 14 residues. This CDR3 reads CASSLRGSSYEQFF. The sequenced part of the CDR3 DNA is TGTGCCAGCAGCCTTCGCGGGAGTAGTTATGAG.

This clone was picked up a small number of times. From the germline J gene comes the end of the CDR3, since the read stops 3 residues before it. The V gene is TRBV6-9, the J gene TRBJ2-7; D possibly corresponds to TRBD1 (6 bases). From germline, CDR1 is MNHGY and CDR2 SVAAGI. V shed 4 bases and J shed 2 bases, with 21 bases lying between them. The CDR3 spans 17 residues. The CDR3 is CASSFFWGTWRTYEQYF. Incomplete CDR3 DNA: TGTGCCAGCAGTTTCTTTTGGGGGACATGGCGAACCTACGAG.

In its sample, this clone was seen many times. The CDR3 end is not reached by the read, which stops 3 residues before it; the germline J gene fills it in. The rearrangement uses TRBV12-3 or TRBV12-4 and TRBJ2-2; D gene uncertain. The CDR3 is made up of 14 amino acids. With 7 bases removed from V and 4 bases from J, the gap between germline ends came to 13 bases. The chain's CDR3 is CASTLGPSTGELFF. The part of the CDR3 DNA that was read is TGTGCCAGCACCTTGGGCCCGAGCACCGGGGAG.

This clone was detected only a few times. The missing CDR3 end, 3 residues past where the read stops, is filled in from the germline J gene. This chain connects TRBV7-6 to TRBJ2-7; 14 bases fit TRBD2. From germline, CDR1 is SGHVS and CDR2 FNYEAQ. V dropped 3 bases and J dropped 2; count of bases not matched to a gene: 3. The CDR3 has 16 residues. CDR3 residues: CASSLGTSGRAYEQYF. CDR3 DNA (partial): TGTGCCAGCAGCTTGGGGACTAGCGGGAGAGCCTACGAG.

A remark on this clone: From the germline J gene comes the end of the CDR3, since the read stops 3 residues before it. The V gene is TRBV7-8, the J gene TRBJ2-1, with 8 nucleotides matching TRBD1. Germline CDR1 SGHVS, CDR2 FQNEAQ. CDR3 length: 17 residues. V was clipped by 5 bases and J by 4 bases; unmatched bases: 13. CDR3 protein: CASSHFPRDRSYNEQFF. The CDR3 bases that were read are TGTGCCAGCAGCCACTTCCCGCGGGACAGGTCTTACAATGAG.

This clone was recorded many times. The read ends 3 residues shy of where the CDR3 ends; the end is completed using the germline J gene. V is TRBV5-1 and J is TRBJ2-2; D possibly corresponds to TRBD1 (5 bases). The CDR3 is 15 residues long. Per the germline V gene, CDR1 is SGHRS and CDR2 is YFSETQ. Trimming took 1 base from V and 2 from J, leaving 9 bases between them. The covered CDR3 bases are TGCGCCAGCAGCTTGCAACAGGAAAACACCGGGGAG. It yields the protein CASSLQQENTGE. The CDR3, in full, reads CASSLQQENTGELFF.

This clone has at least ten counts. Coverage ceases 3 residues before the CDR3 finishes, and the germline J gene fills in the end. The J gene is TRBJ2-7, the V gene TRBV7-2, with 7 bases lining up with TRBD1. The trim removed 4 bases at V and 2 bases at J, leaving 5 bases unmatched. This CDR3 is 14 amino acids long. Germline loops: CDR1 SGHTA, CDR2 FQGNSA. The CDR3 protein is CASSSQTGTYEQYF. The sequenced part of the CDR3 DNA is TGTGCCAGCAGCTCCCAGACAGGGACCTACGAG. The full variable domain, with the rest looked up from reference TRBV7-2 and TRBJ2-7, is GAGVSQSPSNKVTEKGKDVELRCDPISGHTALYWYRQSLGQGLEFLIYFQGNSAPDKSGLPSDRFSAERTGGSVSTLTIQRTQQEDSAVYLCASSSQTGTYEQYFGPGTRLTVT.

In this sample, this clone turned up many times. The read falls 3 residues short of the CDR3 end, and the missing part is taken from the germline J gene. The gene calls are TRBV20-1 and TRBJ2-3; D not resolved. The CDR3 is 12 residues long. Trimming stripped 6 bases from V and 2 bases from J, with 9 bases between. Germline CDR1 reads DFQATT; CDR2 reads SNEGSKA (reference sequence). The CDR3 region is CSAAAVTDTQYF. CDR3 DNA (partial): TGCAGTGCGGCGGCAGTCACAGATACG.

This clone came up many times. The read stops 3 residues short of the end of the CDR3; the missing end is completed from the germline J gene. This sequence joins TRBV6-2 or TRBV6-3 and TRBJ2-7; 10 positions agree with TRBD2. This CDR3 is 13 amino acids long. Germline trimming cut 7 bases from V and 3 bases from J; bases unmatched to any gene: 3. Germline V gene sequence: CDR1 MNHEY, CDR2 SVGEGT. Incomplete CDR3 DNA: TGTGCCAGCACAAGGACTAGCGGCTACGAG. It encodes CASTRTSGYE. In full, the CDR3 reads CASTRTSGYEQYF.